The 7 T cell receptor beta chains given below trace back to one sample, sequenced in a study of beta chain features in type 1 diabetes. cDNA synthesis used the whole RNA isolate, giving expressed TCRB sequences. Some clones are missing from TCRdb's copy, which holds only in-frame ones; the method was immunoSEQ multiplex PCR. The table records 200,000 to 250,000 clones, 11% of them present only once. Sequencing used central memory CD4+ T cells from blood. These TCRs come from a man between 18 and 29 years old in good health.

The rearrangement joins TRBV10-3 to TRBJ2-3; unclear D gene. Trimming removed 5 bases at V and 0 bases at J, with 6 bases between. Per germline, CDR1 ENHRY and CDR2 SYGVKD. The CDR3 length is 13 residues. The CDR3 loop is CAISSLSTDTQYF. The CDR3 coding sequence is TGTGCCATCAGTTCCTTGAGCACAGATACGCAGTATTTT.

This clone was detected a few times. The chain has TRBV7-8 and TRBJ2-1; the match to TRBD2 covers 9 bases. V lost 1 base to trimming and J lost 7 bases; unmatched junction nucleotides: 5. This CDR3 has 15 residues. In germline, CDR1 is SGHVS, CDR2 FQNEAQ. The CDR3 protein is CASSLVGGRENEQFF. CDR3 DNA sequence: TGTGCCAGCAGCTTAGTAGGCGGGAGGGAAAATGAGCAGTTCTTC.

This clone was counted a few times. The chain links TRBV6-1 to TRBJ2-7, with 7 positions matching TRBD2. The CDR3 spans 15 residues. Germline values: CDR1 MNHNS, CDR2 SASEGT. V lost 8 bases, J lost 6 bases, and 16 bases stayed unmatched. The CDR3 bases are TGTGCCAGCGGTAGAACGCTTGCGGGAGTTGTCGAGCAGTACTTC. The encoded protein is CASGRTLAGVVEQYF.

The chain employs TRBV15 and TRBJ2-5; D is possibly TRBD1 or TRBD2 (7 bases each). Trimming removed 11 bases at V and 4 bases at J, with 14 bases between. This CDR3 is built from 12 residues. CDR1 and CDR2 (germline): LNHNV, YYDKDF (reference sequence). CDR3 amino acids: CAAGRGRETQYF. The CDR3, as DNA: TGTGCCGCGGGGAGGGGGCGAGAGACCCAGTACTTC.

This clone turned up a few times. This chain connects TRBV5-6 to TRBJ1-1, with D perhaps matching TRBD1 (5 bases). CDR3 length equals 13 residues. Germline V lookup: CDR1 SGHDT, CDR2 YYEEEE. Trimming removed 0 bases from V and 8 bases from J, with 11 bases in between. CDR3 DNA sequence: TGTGCCAGCAGCTTGGAGGGGACCTGGGAAGCTTTCTTT. This sequence encodes CASSLEGTWEAFF.

This clone was seen a handful of times. A far bigger clonotype differs at one base, so this is likely a read error. The chain combines TRBV25-1 with TRBJ2-3; 7 positions match TRBD2. V shed 4 bases, J shed 10 bases, and the junction held 2 bases outside the gene matches. The CDR3 covers 11 residues. Germline CDR1 and CDR2: MGHDK and SYGVNS. The CDR3 spells CASSAGRAQYF. The CDR3 DNA sequence: TGTGCCAGCAGTGCAGGGAGGGCGCAGTATTTT.

The chain couples TRBV30 to TRBJ2-7; 8 bases align to TRBD1. CDR1 and CDR2 (germline): GTSNPN, SVGIG (reference sequence). The CDR3 totals 16 residues. V was pared by 2 bases and J by 5 bases, with 14 bases of the junction left unmatched. The CDR3 loop reads CAWSTPTLRGQDEQYF. The CDR3 bases are TGTGCCTGGAGTACACCGACACTCAGGGGGCAGGACGAGCAGTACTTC.